These T cell receptor beta chains were read from a single sample in a study of CD8+ T cells in alopecia areata. Assay: immunoSEQ multiplex PCR; the TCRdb copy retains only in-frame clones and omits some. The sample has more than 95,000 clones; 58% are singletons. Here the sequenced sample was CD8+ T cells sorted from blood, taken at week 4, from a patient treated with tofacitinib. These receptors were taken from a human donor with alopecia areata. Each CDR3 is given with its conserved first and last residue. The D gene is left open where the match is weak. Size is stated for part of the rows, as once, few or many counts, or as a class when the clone is expanded.

>once|TRBV30|TRBJ1-5|-
TGTGCCCTCTCCAGTGGAGCACATAGCAATCAGCCCCAGCATTTT
CALSSGAHSNQPQHF
>-|TRBV19|TRBJ1-1|-
TGTGCCAGTAGTCCCCAGAACACTGAAGCTTTCTTT
CASSPQNTEAFF
>-|TRBV6-6|TRBJ1-2|-
TGTGCCAGCATCTCGACGGATGCTAACTATGGCTACACCTTC
CASISTDANYGYTF
>once|TRBV13|TRBJ1-1|-
TGTGCCAGCAGCTTGGGCACTGAAGCTTTCTTT
CASSLGTEAFF
>-|TRBV7-2|TRBJ2-3|-
TGTGCCAGCAGCTTAGAGGGGACAGATACGCAGTATTTT
CASSLEGTDTQYF
>-|TRBV30|TRBJ1-4|-
TGTGCCTGGAGTTCGGGACCGGAAAAACTGTTTTTT
CAWSSGPEKLFF
>-|TRBV9|TRBJ2-4|TRBD1
TGTGCCAGCAGCGGACAGGGGGACAAAAACATTCAGTACTTC
CASSGQGDKNIQYF
>-|TRBV29-1|TRBJ2-7|TRBD2
TGCAGCGTTCGAGCGGGGCTCTACGAGCAGTACTTC
CSVRAGLYEQYF
>-|TRBV7-2|TRBJ1-2|TRBD1
TGTGCCAGCAGCTTAGCGGGGACAGGGGGGGATCCTAACTATGGCTACACCTTC
CASSLAGTGGDPNYGYTF
>once|TRBV30|TRBJ1-2|-
TGTGCCTGGAGTTTAGGAGCCGGGACTGACAACTATGGCTACACCTTC
CAWSLGAGTDNYGYTF
>-|TRBV27|TRBJ1-2|-
TGTGCCAGCAGTTTAAACAGAAACTATGGCTACACCTTC
CASSLNRNYGYTF
>-|TRBV18|TRBJ2-7|-
TGTGCCAGCTCACCGCGGGACACCGGACTGGTCTACGAGCAGTACTTC
CASSPRDTGLVYEQYF
>-|TRBV15|TRBJ1-1|-
TGTGCCACCAGCAGAGGCCCTTCCACCGCCGGAAGGCCTGAAGCTTTCTTT
CATSRGPSTAGRPEAFF
>few|TRBV23-1|TRBJ1-2|-
TGCGCCAGCAGAAGGACCGGGAAAATTACCTTC
CASRRTGKITF
>few|TRBV29-1|TRBJ1-2|-
TGCAGCGTGGCCAGTCGGGGTTTAAATGGCTACACCTTC
CSVASRGLNGYTF
>-|TRBV19|TRBJ2-3|-
TGTGCCAGTAGTATGGAGGTGGTCAGTAGCACAGATACGCAGTATTTT
CASSMEVVSSTDTQYF
>few|TRBV11-2|TRBJ2-1|-
TGTGCCAGCAGCTTAGGGCAGGGGACGGACAATGAGCAGTTCTTC
CASSLGQGTDNEQFF
>-|TRBV30|TRBJ1-2|-
TGTGCCTGGACGGGGGGTACCAACTATGGCTACACCTTC
CAWTGGTNYGYTF
>few|TRBV28|TRBJ2-7|TRBD1
TGTGCCAGCAGTTCCGGGACAGGGGGTGAGCAGTACTTC
CASSSGTGGEQYF
>few|TRBV29-1|TRBJ2-7|-
TGCAGCGTTGAAGATTCCAGCTCGTACACCTACGAGCAGTACTTC
CSVEDSSSYTYEQYF
>-|TRBV29-1|TRBJ2-1|TRBD1
TGCAGCGCTCGGACAGGGTCCTACAATGAGCAGTTCTTC
CSARTGSYNEQFF
>-|TRBV9|TRBJ2-7|-
TGTGCCAGCAGCGCCGGGACGGAGACCTACGAGCAGTACTTC
CASSAGTETYEQYF
>-|TRBV13|TRBJ2-3|TRBD2
TGTGCCAGCAGCAACGGGACTACCTTCTGGACTAGCACAGATACGCAGTATTTT
CASSNGTTFWTSTDTQYF
>-|TRBV29-1|TRBJ2-3|TRBD1
TGCAGCGTTGACCCGGACAGGGAATACACAGATACGCAGTATTTT
CSVDPDREYTDTQYF
>-|TRBV29-1|TRBJ1-3|-
TGCAGCGTTGTAACCGGGGTCGATGGAAACACCATATATTTT
CSVVTGVDGNTIYF
>-|TRBV30|TRBJ1-2|-
TGTGCCTGGAGTGTAACCGGAACAGCCAACACCTTC
CAWSVTGTANTF
>-|TRBV12-5|TRBJ2-1|-
TGTGCTAGTGCGGGGAACAATGAGCAGTTCTTC
CASAGNNEQFF
>few|TRBV4-3|TRBJ1-4|-
TGCGCCAGCAGCCATTCATTGGGACGGGGTAATGAAAAACTGTTTTTT
CASSHSLGRGNEKLFF
>-|TRBV29-1|TRBJ2-3|-
TGCAGCGTTCTAATGGATACGCAGTATTTT
CSVLMDTQYF
>once|TRBV28|TRBJ1-1|-
TGTGCCGCGGGAGGGAACACTGAAGCTTTCTTT
CAAGGNTEAFF
>-|TRBV7-2|TRBJ1-1|-
TGTGCCAGCAGCCCAGAGGACACTGAAGCTTTCTTT
CASSPEDTEAFF
>-|TRBV7-2|TRBJ2-3|TRBD2
TGTGCCAGCAGCTTAGGGGACTACACAGATACGCAGTATTTT
CASSLGDYTDTQYF
>few|TRBV7-2|TRBJ1-1|-
TGTGCCAGCAGCCGACTGAACACTGAAGCTTTCTTT
CASSRLNTEAFF
>-|TRBV2|TRBJ2-6|-
TGTGCCAGCGTGGTGGGGGCCAACGTCCTGACTTTC
CASVVGANVLTF
>-|TRBV7-6|TRBJ2-1|-
TGTGCCAGCAGCCTAGGGCCTGGCGAGCAGTTCTTC
CASSLGPGEQFF
>-|TRBV15|TRBJ1-1|TRBD1
TGTGCCACCAGCAGAGAGGAGGACAGGGGGCGAGGTGAAGCTTTCTTT
CATSREEDRGRGEAFF
>few|TRBV30|TRBJ1-1|-
TGTGCCTGGAGTGTAGGTGCGTGGGGTGAAGCTTTCTTT
CAWSVGAWGEAFF
>few|TRBV30|TRBJ2-2|-
TGTGCCTGGCTCATTGACACCGGGGAGCTGTTTTTT
CAWLIDTGELFF
>few|TRBV29-1|TRBJ2-3|-
TGCAGCGCTAGCACAGATACGCAGTATTTT
CSASTDTQYF
>-|TRBV27|TRBJ2-4|TRBD1
TGTGCCAGCAGTTTAGAGGGACAGGTCCTCAAACTAGCCAAAAACATTCAGTACTTC
CASSLEGQVLKLAKNIQYF
>-|TRBV30|TRBJ2-6|-
TGTGCCTGGCAAGTCAGTCCTAGTCAGAGTGGGACGGGGGCCAACGTCCTGACTTTC
CAWQVSPSQSGTGANVLTF
>-|TRBV6-5|TRBJ1-6|-
TGTGCCAGCAGTTGGGACGGGAATTCACCCCTCCACTTT
CASSWDGNSPLHF
>-|TRBV13|TRBJ2-5|-
TGTGCCAGCAGCCCGGGGGAAGCGACAGGGAGGATCGAGACCCAGTACTTC
CASSPGEATGRIETQYF
>-|TRBV4-1|TRBJ2-5|-
TGCGCCAGCAGCCAAGTGGTTGCAGAGACCCAGTACTTC
CASSQVVAETQYF
>few|TRBV7-9|TRBJ2-5|-
TGTGCCAGCAGCCCCCCAGCGGTACAAGAGACCCAGTACTTC
CASSPPAVQETQYF
>-|TRBV7-3|TRBJ2-3|-
TGTGCCAGCAGCTTAATTTCACGTAGGGCTAGCACAGATACGCAGTATTTT
CASSLISRRASTDTQYF
>-|TRBV30|TRBJ2-3|TRBD2
TGTGCCTGGAGTGTAGGAGCGGGGGGCACAGATACGCAGTATTTT
CAWSVGAGGTDTQYF
>-|TRBV4-1|TRBJ2-1|-
TGCGCCAGCAGCCAATCCCCCACAGGGTTTGAGCAGTTCTTC
CASSQSPTGFEQFF
>-|TRBV27|TRBJ2-5|-
TGTGCCAGCCACCCCGACGGACGAAAGACCCAGTACTTC
CASHPDGRKTQYF
>few|TRBV27|TRBJ2-3|TRBD2
TGTGCCAGCAGTTCCCACGCGGGGGGATCCACAGATACGCAGTATTTT
CASSSHAGGSTDTQYF